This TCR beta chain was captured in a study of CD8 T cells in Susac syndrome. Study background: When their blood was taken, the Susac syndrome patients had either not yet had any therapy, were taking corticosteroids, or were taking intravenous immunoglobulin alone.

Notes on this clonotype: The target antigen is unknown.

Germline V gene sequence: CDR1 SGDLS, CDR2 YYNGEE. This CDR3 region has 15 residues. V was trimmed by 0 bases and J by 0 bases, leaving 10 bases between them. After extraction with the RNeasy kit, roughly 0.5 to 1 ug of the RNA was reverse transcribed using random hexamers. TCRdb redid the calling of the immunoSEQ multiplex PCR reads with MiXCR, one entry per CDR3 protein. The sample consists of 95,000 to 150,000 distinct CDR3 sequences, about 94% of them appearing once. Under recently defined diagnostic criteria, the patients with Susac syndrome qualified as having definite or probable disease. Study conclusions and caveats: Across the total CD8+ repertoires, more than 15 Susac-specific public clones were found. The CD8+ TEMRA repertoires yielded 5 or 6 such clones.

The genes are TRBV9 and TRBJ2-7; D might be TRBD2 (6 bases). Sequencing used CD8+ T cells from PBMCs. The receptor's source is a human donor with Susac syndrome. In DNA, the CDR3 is TGTGCCAGCAGCGTAGATGGGGGGAGCTCCTACGAGCAGTACTTC. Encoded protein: CASSVDGGSSYEQYF. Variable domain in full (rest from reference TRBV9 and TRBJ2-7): DSGVTQTPKHLITATGQRVTLRCSPRSGDLSVYWYQQSLDQGLQFLIQYYNGEERAKGNILERFSAQQFPDLHSELNLSSLELGDSALYFCASSVDGGSSYEQYFGPGTRLTVT.